Listed here is a single T cell receptor beta chain. Its antigen remains unknown. No patient escaped relapse after autologous stem cell transplantation, and brentuximab vedotin exposure varied. Under best response, outcomes were complete response, partial response or progressive disease. The entry originates in a study of PD-1 blockade in classical Hodgkin lymphoma. Study-level findings and limits: It was among complete responders that baseline diversity resembled that of newly diagnosed patients. Reports indicated that newly diagnosed patients had lower baseline TCR diversity than healthy donors did. With CD4+ cells, TCR diversity rose significantly by C4D1, but not with CD8+ cells.

Germline V lookup: CDR1 MNHEY, CDR2 SMNVEV (reference sequence). This CDR3 is built from 14 residues. Trimming left V 3 bases short and J 7 bases short, with 12 bases between. Sequenced by immunoSEQ multiplex PCR; TCRdb stores in-frame clones only, minus some. The table has roughly 47,000 clones, over 60% seen once; the top ten hold around 22%. The origin of this receptor is a human donor with classical Hodgkin lymphoma. The V gene is TRBV27, the J gene TRBJ1-4, with D uncertain. The source was peripheral blood mononuclear cells (PBMCs), collected before the second cycle of nivolumab. This chain's CDR3 is CASSLRAGPEKLFF. The DNA for the CDR3 is TGTGCCAGCAGTTTGCGAGCCGGCCCTGAAAAACTGTTTTTT. Filled out from reference TRBV27 and TRBJ1-4, the complete variable domain reads EAQVTQNPRYLITVTGKKLTVTCSQNMNHEYMSWYRQDPGLGLRQIYYSMNVEVTDKGDVPEGYKVSRKEKRNFPLILESPSPNQTSLYFCASSLRAGPEKLFFGSGTQLSVL.